The subject of this entry is one TCR beta chain. The data were obtained in a study of T-cell reconstitution after alpha-beta-depleted transplantation in children. The ends were cut back, 5 bases at V and 0 bases at J, with 15 bases in the middle. CDR3 length equals 15 residues. CDR1 and CDR2 (germline): SGHDT, YYEEEE. Unique molecular identifiers tagged the TCRbeta library. TCRdb fed the PCR reads into MiXCR, producing one record per CDR3 protein. The sample has around 490,000 distinct CDR3 sequences, more than 9.5% seen once. The chain joins TRBV5-6 to TRBJ2-7; TRBD2 might be the D (6 bases). This TCR was recovered from a female patient aged 2-9 years who had a stem cell transplant for aplastic anemia, so the T cells may come from the graft donor. Here the sequenced sample was PBMCs, mostly from graft donor cells, taken 180 days after TCRalphabeta/CD19-depleted stem cell transplant. CDR3 residues: CASRATPTSSYEQYV. The CDR3 coding sequence is TGTGCCAGCAGGGCGACTCCGACTAGCTCCTACGAGCAGTACGTC.